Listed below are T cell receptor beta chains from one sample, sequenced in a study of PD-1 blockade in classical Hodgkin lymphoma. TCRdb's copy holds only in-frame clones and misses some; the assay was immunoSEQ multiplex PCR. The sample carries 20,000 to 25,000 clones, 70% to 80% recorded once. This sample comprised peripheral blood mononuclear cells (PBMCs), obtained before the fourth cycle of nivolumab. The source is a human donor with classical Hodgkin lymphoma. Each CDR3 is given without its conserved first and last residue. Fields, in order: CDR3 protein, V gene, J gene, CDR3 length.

ASSYSSGGTETQY	TRBV6-6	TRBJ2-5	13
ASALTRLDRGYEQY	TRBV18	TRBJ2-7	14
ASSPGNRIQPQH	TRBV18	TRBJ1-5	12
ASSLTGLETQY	TRBV7-7	TRBJ2-5	11
ASSESGRWSYEQY	TRBV2	TRBJ2-7	13
ASSLAQGARNYGYT	TRBV28	TRBJ1-2	14
ASSLARDNYEQY	TRBV27	TRBJ2-7	12
AWRVGGGREQY	TRBV30	TRBJ2-7	11
ASSLVPVDGYT	TRBV7-8	TRBJ1-2	11
ASSLIANSQEQY	TRBV5-1	TRBJ2-7	12
ASSPRGGSGETQY	TRBV7-8	TRBJ2-5	13
AIRLRGNEQF	TRBV10-3	TRBJ2-1	10
ASSLASAGGSVKTQY	TRBV5-4	TRBJ2-5	15
ASSLQASTDTQY	TRBV28	TRBJ2-3	12
ASSPKETQY	TRBV7-9	TRBJ2-5	9
ASSSTLSHFTGELF	TRBV5-6	TRBJ2-2	14
ASSPPDRIGSYEQY	TRBV7-9	TRBJ2-7	14
ASSLRHPNSYEQY	TRBV5-6	TRBJ2-7	13
ASSLGGTEETQY	TRBV5-1	TRBJ2-5	12
ASSSDAYQTQY	TRBV7-2	TRBJ2-5	11
ASSLEQGGYNEQF	TRBV5-1	TRBJ2-1	13
ASSLRRTNTGELF	TRBV5-6	TRBJ2-2	13
ASRENSGNTIY	TRBV5-1	TRBJ1-3	11
ASSPGRANTEAF	TRBV18	TRBJ1-1	12
ASSVAGQGTGELF	TRBV9	TRBJ2-2	13
ASSWGTVVAETQY	TRBV5-1	TRBJ2-5	13
ASSSGQVGTQY	TRBV7-3	TRBJ2-5	11
ASSDRQGAGGYT	TRBV6-1	TRBJ1-2	12
ASRDSSPLGAF	TRBV6-1	TRBJ1-1	11
ASSLEWGRSNTEAF	TRBV11-2	TRBJ1-1	14
ASSLRDRQYYEQY	TRBV5-1	TRBJ2-7	13
ASSLGASYGYT	TRBV19	TRBJ1-2	11
ASSLGRASGATEAF	TRBV5-1	TRBJ1-1	14
ASSEGLSSSYEQY	TRBV9	TRBJ2-7	13
ASSLGGFNQPQH	TRBV28	TRBJ1-5	12
ASSLEGYGYT	TRBV5-4	TRBJ1-2	10
ASRGTGSSYEQY	TRBV6-1	TRBJ2-7	12
SVARLAAYNEQF	TRBV29-1	TRBJ2-1	12
ASSPIAGGPIEQF	TRBV5-1	TRBJ2-1	13
ASSPLAGVGQETQY	TRBV11-2	TRBJ2-5	14
ASSARTGRDTEAF	TRBV6-6	TRBJ1-1	13
ASSYSLSSGGYT	TRBV6-5	TRBJ1-2	12
ASSIWTGATDTQY	TRBV19	TRBJ2-3	13
AWSVYGPGTFPLLAF	TRBV30	TRBJ1-1	15
ASSFPGSETQY	TRBV5-1	TRBJ2-5	11
ASSAGVDRVGINTEAF	TRBV9	TRBJ1-1	16
ASSFEGGNYGYT	TRBV5-5	TRBJ1-2	12
ASSFAPGLAGGNNEQF	TRBV11-2	TRBJ2-1	16
AAKNRLMNTEAF	TRBV28	TRBJ1-1	12
ASSPSLGVNNSPLH	TRBV5-6	TRBJ1-6	14
ASSNRDKSSGRVPF	TRBV7-8	TRBJ2-1	14
ASSPQGSSSSPLH	TRBV7-9	TRBJ1-6	13